This T cell receptor beta chain was identified in a study of T cell clonotyping in hematopoietic cell transplantation. Libraries were prepared by immunoSEQ multiplex PCR; TCRdb keeps only in-frame clonotypes and omits some of them. The sample records approximately 5,900 clones, about 76% being singletons. Overall study results and limits: Higher Inverse Simpson Index values in graft donor and pretransplant recipient predicted broader posttransplant TCR diversity. After transplant, recipient diversity fell while pathologically expanded clonotypes grew through day 180.

Points on this clone: Antigen: not known.

This CDR3 contains 12 residues. The germline V gene encodes CDR1 SQVTM and CDR2 ANQGSEA. The germline V and J ends were trimmed by 6 bases and 1 base, with 7 bases remaining between them. The chain links TRBV29-1 to TRBJ1-5; D gene unclear. Specimen: PBMCs, collected 100 days after allogeneic stem cell transplant. This receptor was taken from a female patient under 45 who had an allogeneic stem cell transplant, so the T cells may come from the graft donor. Some clones in this sample may be carry-over from other donors' samples. In nucleotides, the CDR3 is TGCAGCGTCCTCGGCAGCAATCAGCCCCAGCATTTT. It encodes CSVLGSNQPQHF.